These 13 T cell receptor beta chains share one sample of origin, sequenced in a study of control samples from healthy donors and cancer patients. Clones were sequenced by immunoSEQ multiplex PCR, and TCRdb holds only the in-frame ones, with some missing. The data show about 120,000 clones, about 91% seen once. Sequencing input: blood. The receptors were gathered from a man aged 35 to 55 in good health.

V gene TRBV25-1 combines with J gene TRBJ1-2; possible D gene TRBD1, 5 bases. The CDR3 is 15 amino acids. The V end was cut by 2 bases, the J end by 0 bases, with 10 bases between. CDR1 is MGHDK, CDR2 SYGVNS, per germline. This CDR3 reads CASSEDPGANYGYTF. The CDR3 bases are TGTGCCAGCAGTGAAGACCCGGGGGCTAACTATGGCTACACCTTC.

This clone was seen only once. DNA of the CDR3: TGCGCCAGCAGCCCGTCCGGGACTAGCGGGGGGCCGTTACTAGCCAAAAACATTCAGTACTTC. Translating gives CASSPSGTSGGPLLAKNIQYF. J is TRBJ2-4 and V is TRBV5-1; 15 bases match TRBD2. The germline V gene has CDR1 SGHRS and CDR2 YFSETQ. The CDR3 is 21 residues long. With 4 bases clipped from V and 0 bases from J, the junction kept 14 bases outside the gene matches.

The rearrangement joins TRBV3-1 (or the pseudogene TRBV3-2) to TRBJ1-5, with 8 bases matching TRBD1. From germline, CDR1 is LGHDT and CDR2 YNNKEL (reference sequence). The CDR3 consists of 15 residues. Trimming took 6 bases from V and 5 from J; bases not matched to a gene: 9. CDR3 in amino acids: CASSPGGQAYQPQHF. The CDR3, as DNA: TGTGCCAGCAGTCCTGGGGGACAGGCCTATCAGCCCCAGCATTTT.

The table lists this clone with a count of one. The chain carries TRBV30 and TRBJ2-7; D is unclear. Germline assignment: CDR1 GTSNPN and CDR2 SVGIG (reference sequence). Deletions cut 0 bases from V and 3 bases from J, with 12 bases between. The CDR3 runs 14 residues. CDR3 DNA: TGTGCCTGGAGTGTACCCGGAGTAAGCTACGAGCAGTACTTC. Its translation: CAWSVPGVSYEQYF.

This clone was detected a few times. The genes are TRBV5-6 and TRBJ2-5, with D unclear. The CDR3 runs 12 residues. CDR1 is SGHDT, CDR2 YYEEEE, per germline. Trimming removed 4 bases at V and 5 bases at J, with 9 bases between. CDR3 sequence (DNA): TGTGCCAGCAGCCCACTGCTTGAGACCCAGTACTTC. It specifies CASSPLLETQYF.

J is TRBJ2-3 and V is TRBV12-5, with D unresolved. CDR3 length equals 16 residues. V was shortened by 0 bases and J by 0 bases, with 10 bases between the two germline ends. Germline V gives CDR1 LGHNT, CDR2 FRNRAP. The CDR3 loop is CASGLVVRTSTDTQYF. CDR3 nucleotide sequence: TGTGCTAGTGGTTTGGTTGTCAGGACGAGCACAGATACGCAGTATTTT.

The chain's CDR3 is CASSLVGGQSNQPQHF. In nucleotides, the CDR3 is TGTGCCAGCAGCTTGGTCGGTGGACAGAGCAATCAGCCCCAGCATTTT. The V and J genes are TRBV7-2 and TRBJ1-5; possible D gene TRBD1, 6 bases. Trimming left V 3 bases short and J 1 base short, with 13 bases between. The V gene's germline CDR1 is SGHTA and CDR2 FQGNSA. The CDR3 runs 16 residues.

This chain links TRBV28 with TRBJ2-2; 7 bases align to TRBD2. The ends lost 3 bases at V and 1 base at J; junction bases unmatched: 5. CDR3 size: 16 residues. In germline, CDR1 is MDHEN, CDR2 SYDVKM. In DNA, the CDR3 is TGTGCCAGCAGTTTTTGGGAGGGGAGGAACACCGGGGAGCTGTTTTTT. It translates to CASSFWEGRNTGELFF.

This clone was picked up one time. This CDR3 is CASRWGNTEAFF. The CDR3 DNA sequence: TGTGCCAGCAGGTGGGGGAACACTGAAGCTTTCTTT. V is TRBV12-3 or TRBV12-4 and J is TRBJ1-1; D call uncertain. Trimming pared 6 bases from V and 1 base from J, leaving 6 bases between. The CDR3 covers 12 residues.

The chain uses TRBV12-3 or TRBV12-4 and TRBJ2-7; possible D gene TRBD1, 5 bases. The length of the CDR3 is 12 residues. V lost 6 bases to trimming and J lost 4 bases, with 10 bases between them. DNA for the CDR3: TGTGCCAGCAGCAAAACAGGATACGAGCAGTACTTC. This gives the protein CASSKTGYEQYF.

This chain joins TRBV10-3 and TRBJ2-7, with a possible D match to TRBD1 (5 bases). Germline V gene sequence: CDR1 ENHRY, CDR2 SYGVKD. This CDR3 has 16 amino acids. V was clipped by 0 bases and J by 1 base, with 13 bases between them. CDR3 protein: CAISESGHYSSYEQYF. The CDR3 DNA is TGTGCCATCAGTGAGTCCGGACACTACTCATCCTACGAGCAGTACTTC.

The chain carries TRBV5-1 and TRBJ1-5; 7 bases fit TRBD1. CDR1 SGHRS and CDR2 YFSETQ come from the germline V gene. The CDR3 spans 15 residues. Losses at the gene ends were 0 bases for V and 5 bases for J; bases not matched to a gene: 5. As DNA, the CDR3 is TGCGCCAGCAGCTTGGTACCAGGGGGGGATCAGCCCCAGCATTTT. Translation gives CASSLVPGGDQPQHF.

The gene calls are TRBV12-3 or TRBV12-4 and TRBJ2-7; no firm D call. This CDR3 spans 11 amino acids. Trimming left V 5 bases short and J 5 bases short, with 7 bases between. The CDR3, as DNA: TGTGCCAGCAGTCTTGGGCACGAGCAGTACTTC. Translating it yields CASSLGHEQYF.